Listed below are T cell receptor beta chains from one sample, sequenced in a study of cytomegalovirus exposure and HLA in healthy donors. Repertoires were generated with immunoSEQ multiplex PCR, while TCRdb's copy carries only in-frame clones and drops some. Here the sample spans 70,000 to 95,000 clones, 90% to 95% being singletons. What was sequenced was PBMCs. These receptors originate from a woman in her twenties or thirties in good health and CMV-seronegative. Both conserved end residues are part of each CDR3. A D gene is named only where the DNA matches it firmly. Clone size is shown for a subset of rows, as once, few, many or a class of expanded clone.

CDR3 protein,CDR3 DNA,clone size,J gene,V gene,D gene
CASSGGGHYNEQFF,TGTGCCAGCAGTGGGGGGGGTCATTACAATGAGCAGTTCTTC,once,TRBJ2-1,TRBV27,TRBD2
CASSLFLAGGTKTTHNEQFF,TGTGCCAGCAGTTTATTCCTGGCGGGGGGAACCAAAACCACCCACAATGAGCAGTTCTTC,.,TRBJ2-1,TRBV28,TRBD2
CASSGGQTKRNEQFF,TGTGCCAGCAGTGGCGGACAGACAAAGAGGAATGAGCAGTTCTTC,.,TRBJ2-1,TRBV9,.
CASSPRDIQPQHF,TGTGCCAGCTCACCGAGAGACATTCAGCCCCAGCATTTT,.,TRBJ1-5,TRBV18,.
CASSSERGWGIQYF,TGTGCCAGCAGCTCTGAGCGGGGGTGGGGCATTCAGTACTTC,.,TRBJ2-4,TRBV7-2,TRBD2
CSAFVQGRAFF,TGCAGTGCCTTCGTACAGGGGCGAGCTTTCTTT,.,TRBJ1-1,TRBV20-1,TRBD1
CASSPPGQGGYGYTF,TGTGCCAGCTCACCACCGGGACAGGGTGGCTATGGCTACACCTTC,.,TRBJ1-2,TRBV18,TRBD1
CASSTGTGDEKLFF,TGTGCCAGCAGCACCGGGACAGGGGATGAAAAACTGTTTTTT,once,TRBJ1-4,TRBV7-9,TRBD1
CASSSSYQETQYF,TGCGCCAGCAGCTCGTCCTACCAAGAGACCCAGTACTTC,.,TRBJ2-5,TRBV5-1,.
CASSGGLAGAETQYF,TGTGCCAGCAGTGGAGGGCTAGCGGGAGCGGAGACCCAGTACTTC,once,TRBJ2-5,TRBV6-1,TRBD2
CASRPGTSREQYF,TGTGCCAGCAGGCCCGGGACTTCCCGCGAGCAGTACTTC,.,TRBJ2-7,TRBV28,.
CAWSTGQPPYEQYF,TGTGCCTGGAGTACGGGACAACCCCCCTACGAGCAGTACTTC,.,TRBJ2-7,TRBV30,.
CAWDRDRVDTEAFF,TGTGCCTGGGACCGGGACAGGGTCGACACTGAAGCTTTCTTT,.,TRBJ1-1,TRBV30,TRBD1
CASSSPGTSNVVTLGGEQYF,TGCGCCAGCAGTTCACCCGGGACATCGAACGTGGTGACTTTGGGGGGGGAGCAGTACTTC,.,TRBJ2-7,TRBV10-1,.